This TCR beta chain emerged from a study of blood T cell repertoires in COVID-19. Background on the study: Collection of acute and convalescent COVID-19 samples took place in the United States, Italy and Spain. Sources were T cells, B-cell-depleted T cells, or PBMCs; the material itself was cDNA or gDNA.

Original processing methods: Nucleated cell number was recorded as an estimate derived from reference gene primer amplification. The method was immunoSEQ multiplex PCR; TCRdb's version includes in-frame clones alone and lacks a portion of them. D and trimming come from the DNA, and the V and J calls and clone size come from that table. The sample includes 90,000 or so clones, about 90% of them seen just once. This receptor was identified in an elderly man with acute or convalescent COVID-19. Material: peripheral blood.

Written as DNA, the CDR3 is TGTGCCAGCAGCTTTCCCGGTTTTGTAGTACCCCTCCACTTT. Its protein product is CASSFPGFVVPLHF. V and J are TRBV7-2 and TRBJ1-6; D unclear. Germline values: CDR1 SGHTA, CDR2 FQGNSA. Trimming took off 3 bases at V and 12 bases at J, with 15 bases between the two ends. This CDR3 is 14 amino acids long.